A single sample is the source of the 19 T cell receptor beta chains below, sequenced in a study of read filtering for tumor transcriptome and immune sequencing. The library was built from 400 ng RNA with molecular barcoded adaptors for alpha/delta and beta/gamma chains. TCRdb re-derived calls from the reads in MiXCR, one entry per CDR3 protein. The data contain around 130,000 distinct CDR3 sequences, less than 15% of them singletons. Sequencing used a population of CD138-negative cells sorted from bone marrow. These receptors all stem from a donor older than 35 with multiple myeloma.

This clonotype appeared many times. The chain is built from TRBV7-9 and TRBJ1-5, with D hard to call. This CDR3 region has 13 residues. Germline V gives CDR1 SEHNR, CDR2 FQNEAQ (reference sequence). V was cut by 6 bases and J by 5 bases, with 11 bases left in between. DNA of the CDR3: TGTGCCAGCAGTACGGGAATCGATCAGCCCCAGCATTTT. This gives the protein CASSTGIDQPQHF.

This clonotype occurred many times. DNA of the CDR3: TGCGCCAGCAGCTCTGACACCGCCTACGAGCAGTACTTC. This encodes CASSSDTAYEQYF. The genes are TRBV5-1 and TRBJ2-7; D is uncertain. The CDR3 length is 13 residues. V gave up 3 bases and J gave up 2 bases, with 9 bases separating them. Germline CDR1 reads SGHRS; CDR2 reads YFSETQ.

In its sample, this clonotype was seen many times. V gene TRBV7-9 combines with J gene TRBJ2-1, with TRBD2 identical over 13 bases. The CDR3 covers 15 residues. The trim removed 5 bases at V and 9 bases at J, leaving 7 bases unmatched. Germline-derived CDR1 and CDR2 are SEHNR and FQNEAQ (reference sequence). The CDR3 region has the DNA TGTGCCAGCAGCCCCGGGACTAGCGGGAATCCTGAGCAGTTCTTC. Its protein is CASSPGTSGNPEQFF.

This clonotype was detected many times. The chain combines TRBV27 with TRBJ1-4; possibly TRBD1 for D (6 bases). The CDR3 loop spans 14 amino acids. Trimming pared 4 bases from V and 7 bases from J, leaving 13 bases between. CDR1 is MNHEY, CDR2 SMNVEV, per germline (reference sequence). The CDR3 is CASSYRWGREKLFF. The CDR3 DNA sequence: TGTGCCAGCAGTTACCGTTGGGGGCGTGAAAAACTGTTTTTT.

This clonotype was counted at least ten times. The rearrangement joins TRBV19 to TRBJ2-7; TRBD2 is a possible D gene (6 bases). Between the trimmed V and J ends, which lost 7 bases and 6 bases, there was a span of 19 bases. The germline gives CDR1 LNHDA, CDR2 SQIVND (reference sequence). This CDR3 is built from 14 residues. CDR3 nucleotides: TGTGCCAGTAACCCCGGGACTCGTCTCTCCGAGCAGTACTTC. Residues: CASNPGTRLSEQYF.

There are a few counts of this clonotype. V gene TRBV7-8 combines with J gene TRBJ2-5; possible D gene TRBD2, 7 bases. Trimming took 1 base from V and 5 from J, leaving 14 bases between them. Germline CDR1 reads SGHVS; CDR2 reads FQNEAQ. The CDR3 totals 15 residues. CDR3 bases: TGTGCCAGCAGCTTAGTGGGGGGGGCAGGCGAGACCCAGTACTTC. Its protein is CASSLVGGAGETQYF.

Worth noting for this clonotype: One end of the junction is discordant with germline, which a read error may explain. V is TRBV30 and J is TRBJ1-5; D possibly corresponds to TRBD1 (5 bases). This CDR3 is built from 16 residues. CDR1 and CDR2 from the germline V gene are GTSNPN and SVGIG (reference sequence). CDR3 nucleotide sequence: TGTGCCTGGAGTCAGACCGGTAGGGGAAGCAGTCAGCCCCAGCATTTT. Translated: CAWSQTGRGSSQPQHF.

This clonotype was seen more than once but under ten times. The chain joins TRBV9 to TRBJ2-2; TRBD1 matches at 7 bases. V gave up 4 bases and J gave up 4 bases; unmatched junction bases: 13. In germline, CDR1 is SGDLS, CDR2 YYNGEE. The CDR3 loop spans 17 amino acids. DNA for the CDR3: TGTGCCAGCAGCCCCCGACAGGGCCAAAGGCGCACCGGGGAGCTGTTTTTT. It codes for CASSPRQGQRRTGELFF.

This clonotype came up a few times. A much larger clone differs from this one at a single base, so this may be a read error. J is TRBJ2-1 and V is TRBV7-3, with 7 bases aligning to TRBD1. CDR1 and CDR2 from the germline V gene are SGHTA and FQGTGA. This CDR3 contains 15 residues. CDR3 bases: TGTGCCAGCAGCTCCACCGGGACAGCATACAATGAGCAGCTCTTC. This sequence encodes CASSSTGTAYNEQLF.

This clonotype was found many times. This chain links TRBV7-6 with TRBJ2-1; D is tentatively TRBD1 or TRBD2 (5 bases each). The CDR3 consists of 15 residues. Trimming stripped 5 bases from V and 7 bases from J, with 18 bases between. CDR1 SGHVS and CDR2 FNYEAQ come from the germline V gene. CDR3 region: CASSQTPGPTNEQFF. The CDR3 DNA sequence: TGTGCCAGCAGCCAGACACCGGGGCCAACGAATGAGCAGTTCTTC.

This clonotype was seen ten or more times. J is TRBJ2-1 and V is TRBV7-2; weak D call: TRBD2 (6 bases). The CDR3 covers 15 residues. Between the trimmed V and J ends, which lost 9 bases and 2 bases, there was a span of 17 bases. The germline gives CDR1 SGHTA, CDR2 FQGNSA. CDR3 nucleotides: TGTGCCAGTCTCAGCGGGCACACACCCTACAATGAGCAGTTCTTC. This translates into CASLSGHTPYNEQFF.

At least ten counts were recorded for this clonotype. The V and J genes are TRBV25-1 and TRBJ2-1, with TRBD2 matching 7 bases. In germline, CDR1 is MGHDK, CDR2 SYGVNS. V was pared by 5 bases and J by 3 bases, with 4 bases of the junction left unmatched. The CDR3 runs 14 residues. CDR3 coding DNA: TGTGCCAGCAGTATAAGCGGGATCTACAATGAGCAGTTCTTC. Its protein product is CASSISGIYNEQFF.

This clonotype has a count of ten or more. The genes are TRBV9 and TRBJ1-1; possible D gene TRBD1, 5 bases. Germline V gene data show CDR1 as SGDLS and CDR2 as YYNGEE. The V end lost 4 bases, the J end lost 0 bases, and 10 bases lay between the germline ends. This CDR3 spans 14 amino acids. The CDR3 DNA follows: TGTGCCAGCAGCCAAGACAGAGTGAACACTGAAGCTTTCTTT. Its translation is CASSQDRVNTEAFF. The full variable domain, completed using reference TRBV9 and TRBJ1-1, is DSGVTQTPKHLITATGQRVTLRCSPRSGDLSVYWYQQSLDQGLQFLIQYYNGEERAKGNILERFSAQQFPDLHSELNLSSLELGDSALYFCASSQDRVNTEAFFGQGTRLTVV.

This clonotype was detected a few times. A much larger clone differs from this one at a single base, so this may be a read error. The chain employs TRBV24-1 and TRBJ2-1, with 14 nucleotides matching TRBD2. The V gene's germline CDR1 is KGHDR and CDR2 SFDVKD. CDR3 size: 15 residues. As DNA, the CDR3 is TGTGCCACCAGTGAGGGACTAGCGGGAGCCACTGAGCAGTTATTC. Translated, it gives CATSEGLAGATEQLF.

The genes are TRBV5-6 and TRBJ2-5; tentative D call: TRBD1 (5 bases). This CDR3 has 14 amino acids. Germline CDR1 reads SGHDT; CDR2 reads YYEEEE. V was shortened by 4 bases and J by 5 bases, with 15 bases between the two germline ends. CDR3 nucleotides: TGTGCCAGCAGCCCTTGGGGCCCGACCGAGACCCAGTACTTC. It translates to CASSPWGPTETQYF.

This clonotype showed up many times. The chain recombines TRBV7-3 with TRBJ2-2, with D perhaps TRBD2 (6 bases). CDR3 length: 15 amino acids. Germline V gene lookup returns CDR1 SGHTA and CDR2 FQGTGA. Deletions cut 5 bases from V and 6 bases from J, with 16 bases between. Here the CDR3 reads CASSPRRDGPGELFF. The CDR3 DNA reads as TGTGCCAGCAGCCCCCGGAGGGATGGGCCCGGGGAGCTGTTTTTT.

This clonotype appeared many times. The rearrangement links TRBV4-1 to TRBJ2-7; 9 bases agree with TRBD1. V shed 1 base, J shed 2 bases, and the junction held 18 bases outside the gene matches. The CDR3 has 20 residues. Germline CDR1 reads MGHRA; CDR2 reads YSYEKL. The CDR3 here is CASSQVTPLPGTGRTYEQYF. In DNA form, the CDR3 reads TGCGCCAGCAGCCAAGTTACTCCTCTCCCCGGGACAGGGAGGACCTACGAGCAGTACTTC.

This clonotype was observed many times. This chain joins TRBV4-1 and TRBJ2-3; no clear D. Germline loops: CDR1 MGHRA, CDR2 YSYEKL. Trimming took off 1 base at V and 0 bases at J, with 8 bases between the two ends. The CDR3 length is 15 residues. The CDR3 bases are TGCGCCAGCAGCCAAGCTACCTATAGCACAGATACGCAGTATTTT. This encodes CASSQATYSTDTQYF.

This clonotype was seen at least ten times. This rearrangement joins TRBV20-1 to TRBJ1-6; perhaps TRBD1 as D (5 bases). This CDR3 is 16 amino acids long. V was trimmed by 2 bases and J by 7 bases, leaving 18 bases between them. Germline V lookup: CDR1 DFQATT, CDR2 SNEGSKA (reference sequence). The CDR3 coding sequence is TGCAGTGCTAGAACCCCAAAAGCGGGGGGGAATTCACCCCTCCACTTT. It translates to CSARTPKAGGNSPLHF.